These 5 T cell receptor beta chains were all obtained from the same sample, sequenced in a study of T cell responses to AZD1222 COVID-19 vaccine. Sequencing was performed with immunoSEQ multiplex PCR; in TCRdb, only in-frame clones are kept and a portion is missing. The sample yields around 200,000 clones, around 90% seen once. Sequenced here: peripheral blood, sampled on day 0 of AZD1222 vaccination. The receptors stem from an adult in good health.

The V and J genes are TRBV5-6 and TRBJ2-3; D gene ambiguous. Trimming took off 4 bases at V and 7 bases at J, with 7 bases between the two ends. The germline V gene encodes CDR1 SGHDT and CDR2 YYEEEE. The CDR3 totals 11 residues. The CDR3 coding sequence is TGTGCCAGCAGCCTCGATCATACGCAGTATTTT. Amino acid sequence: CASSLDHTQYF. The variable domain in full, completed from reference TRBV5-6 and TRBJ2-3, reads DAGVTQSPTHLIKTRGQQVTLRCSPKSGHDTVSWYQQALGQGPQFIFQYYEEEERQRGNFPDRFSGHQFPNYSSELNVNALLLGDSALYLCASSLDHTQYFGPGTRLTVL.

The chain uses TRBV24-1 and TRBJ2-3; D gene unclear. CDR3 length equals 12 residues. V lost 1 base and J lost 2, with 0 bases in between. The V gene's germline CDR1 is KGHDR and CDR2 SFDVKD. This CDR3 is CATSDFTDTQYF. CDR3 nucleotides: TGTGCCACCAGTGATTTCACAGATACGCAGTATTTT.

As DNA, the CDR3 is TGTGCCAGTAGTACCCGGAGAGAGCAGTACTTC. Encoded protein: CASSTRREQYF. J is TRBJ2-7 and V is TRBV19; D is ambiguous. In germline, CDR1 is LNHDA, CDR2 SQIVND (reference sequence). The CDR3 spans 11 residues. V was shortened by 4 bases and J by 7 bases, with 8 bases between the two germline ends.

The V gene is TRBV6-4, the J gene TRBJ1-1, with 12 bases identical to TRBD1. Germline V CDR1 and CDR2: MRHNA, SNTAGT. V shed 6 bases and J 4 bases; nucleotides not matched to a gene: 12. This CDR3 comprises 17 residues. Written as DNA, the CDR3 is TGTGCCAGCAGGGGGGACAGGGGGCGCGTCTCCGGCACTGAAGCTTTCTTT. It yields the protein CASRGDRGRVSGTEAFF.

This chain joins TRBV18 and TRBJ2-7; D is unresolved. Trimming stripped 3 bases from V and 6 bases from J, with 12 bases between. Per the germline V gene, CDR1 is KGHSH and CDR2 is LQKENI. CDR3 length: 13 amino acids. In DNA form, the CDR3 reads TGTGCCAGCTCACCGGGCAGAGATTTCGAGCAGTACTTC. Translated: CASSPGRDFEQYF.